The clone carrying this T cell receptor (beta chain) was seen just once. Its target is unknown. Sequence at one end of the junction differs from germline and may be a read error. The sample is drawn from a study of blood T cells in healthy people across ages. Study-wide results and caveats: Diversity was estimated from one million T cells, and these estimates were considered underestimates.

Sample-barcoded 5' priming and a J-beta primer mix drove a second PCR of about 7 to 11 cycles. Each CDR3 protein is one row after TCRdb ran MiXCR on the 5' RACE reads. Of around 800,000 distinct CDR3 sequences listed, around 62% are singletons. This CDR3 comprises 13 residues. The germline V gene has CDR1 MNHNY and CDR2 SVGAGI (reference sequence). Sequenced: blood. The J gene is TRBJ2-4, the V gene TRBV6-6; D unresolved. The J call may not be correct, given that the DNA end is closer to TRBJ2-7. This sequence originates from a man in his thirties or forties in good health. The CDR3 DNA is TGTGCCAGAAGTTACTTGGCAGGCTACGAGCAGTACTTC. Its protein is CARSYLAGYEQYF.